This TCR beta chain was recorded in a study of blood T cell repertoires in COVID-19. Germline V CDR1 and CDR2: LGHDT, YNNKEL (reference sequence). The V segment lost 4 bases and the J segment 6 bases; nucleotides outside the gene matches: 5. The CDR3 covers 13 residues. The repertoire was sequenced with immunoSEQ multiplex PCR; TCRdb's copy has only in-frame clones and lacks some. The table has a few hundred thousand clones, 70% to 90% seen once. This clonotype was obtained from a man aged 40-49 years with acute or convalescent COVID-19. Sequenced material: peripheral blood. The chain couples TRBV3-1 (or the pseudogene TRBV3-2) to TRBJ1-2, with 7 bases identical to TRBD1. The CDR3 coding sequence is TGTGCCAGCAGCCCGGGACAGTCGAATGGCTACACCTTC. Its protein is CASSPGQSNGYTF.